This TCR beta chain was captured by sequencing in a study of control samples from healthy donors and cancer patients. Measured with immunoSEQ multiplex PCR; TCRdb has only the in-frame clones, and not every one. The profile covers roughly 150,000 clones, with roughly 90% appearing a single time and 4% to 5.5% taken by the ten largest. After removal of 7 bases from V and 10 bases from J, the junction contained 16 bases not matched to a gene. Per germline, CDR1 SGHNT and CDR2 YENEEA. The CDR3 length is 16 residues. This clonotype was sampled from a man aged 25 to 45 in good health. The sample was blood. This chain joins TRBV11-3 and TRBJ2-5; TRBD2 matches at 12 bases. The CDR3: CASTPGRMTSGRYQYF. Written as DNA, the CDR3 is TGTGCCAGCACCCCAGGCCGGATGACTAGCGGGAGATACCAGTACTTC.